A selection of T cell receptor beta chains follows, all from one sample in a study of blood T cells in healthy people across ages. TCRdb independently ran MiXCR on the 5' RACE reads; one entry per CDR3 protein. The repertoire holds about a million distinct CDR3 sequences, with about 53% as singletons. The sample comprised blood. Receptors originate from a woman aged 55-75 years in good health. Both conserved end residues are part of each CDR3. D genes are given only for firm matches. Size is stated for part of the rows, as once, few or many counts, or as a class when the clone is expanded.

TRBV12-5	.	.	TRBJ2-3	CASGLVGDTQYF	TGTGCTAGTGGTTTGGTAGGAGATACGCAGTATTTT
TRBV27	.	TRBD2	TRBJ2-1	CASNIRGLAGGGNEQFF	TGTGCCAGCAACATACGGGGACTAGCGGGAGGGGGCAATGAGCAGTTCTTC
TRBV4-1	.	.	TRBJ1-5	CASSQAFTAGDNQPQHF	TGCGCCAGCAGCCAAGCATTCACGGCGGGCGACAATCAGCCCCAGCATTTT
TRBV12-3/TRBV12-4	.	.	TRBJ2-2	CASSFARGFTGELFF	TGTGCCAGCAGTTTTGCCAGGGGATTCACCGGGGAGCTGTTTTTT
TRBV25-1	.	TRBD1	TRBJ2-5	CASEIPTGDRETQYF	TGTGCCAGCGAGATACCTACAGGGGATCGAGAGACCCAGTACTTC
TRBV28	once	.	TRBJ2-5	CASSLGGPYERYF	TGTGCCAGCAGTTTGGGGGGGCCATACGAGCGGTACTTC
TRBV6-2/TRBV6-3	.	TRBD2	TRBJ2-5	CASRGSGRAETQYF	TGTGCCAGCAGGGGAAGCGGGAGGGCGGAGACCCAGTACTTC
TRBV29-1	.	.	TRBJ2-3	CSVSLRAGGRGDTQYF	TGCAGCGTCTCCTTGAGAGCTGGGGGTAGGGGAGATACGCAGTATTTT
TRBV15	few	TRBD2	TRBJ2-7	CATSLAGGFEQYF	TGTGCCACCAGCCTAGCGGGAGGATTCGAGCAGTACTTC
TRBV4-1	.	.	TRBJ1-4	CASSRGPGPELGEKLFF	TGCGCCAGCAGCCGGGGTCCTGGGCCGGAATTGGGGGAAAAACTGTTTTTT
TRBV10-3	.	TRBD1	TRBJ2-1	CVISFLGQGNEQFF	TGTGTCATCAGTTTTTTGGGACAGGGGAATGAGCAGTTCTTC
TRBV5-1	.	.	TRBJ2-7	CASSWDGYYEQYF	TGCGCCAGCAGCTGGGACGGTTACTACGAGCAGTACTTC
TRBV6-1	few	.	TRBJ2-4	CASSPPRDITYF	TGTGCCAGCAGTCCCCCTCGGGACATCACGTACTTC
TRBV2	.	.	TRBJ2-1	CASSVRGTLFNEQFF	TGTGCCAGCAGTGTGCGGGGTACCCTCTTCAATGAGCAGTTCTTC
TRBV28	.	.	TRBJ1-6	CASSLFYFGEFNSPLHF	TGTGCCAGCAGTTTGTTTTATTTTGGGGAGTTTAATTCACCCCTCCACTTT
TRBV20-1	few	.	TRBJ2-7	CSASLRHPPYEQYF	TGCAGTGCTAGTTTGCGGCACCCGCCCTACGAGCAGTACTTC
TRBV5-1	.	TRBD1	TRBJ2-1	CASSSLTGGLNEQFF	TGCGCCAGCAGCTCTTTGACAGGGGGCCTGAATGAGCAGTTCTTC
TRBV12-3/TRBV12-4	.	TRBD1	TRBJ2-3	CASSPPSGTGRADTQYF	TGTGCCAGCAGCCCCCCCTCCGGGACAGGGCGAGCAGATACGCAGTATTTT
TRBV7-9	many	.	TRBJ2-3	CASSLGLQGSDTQYF	TGTGCCAGCAGCTTGGGGCTTCAGGGTTCCGATACGCAGTATTTT
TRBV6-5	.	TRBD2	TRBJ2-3	CASSRRTSGTDTQYF	TGTGCCAGCAGTAGGCGGACTAGCGGGACAGATACGCAGTATTTT
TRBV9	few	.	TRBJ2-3	CASRQQGADTQYF	TGTGCCAGCAGGCAACAGGGCGCAGATACGCAGTATTTT
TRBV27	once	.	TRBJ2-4	CASSLGGFKSIQYF	TGTGCCAGCAGTTTAGGCGGATTCAAAAGCATTCAGTACTTC
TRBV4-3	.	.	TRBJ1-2	CASSQSATGGYGYTF	TGCGCCAGCAGCCAAAGCGCCACCGGGGGCTATGGCTACACCTTC
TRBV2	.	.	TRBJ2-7	CASSVSRDSYEQYF	TGTGCCAGCAGTGTCTCGCGGGACTCCTACGAGCAGTACTTC
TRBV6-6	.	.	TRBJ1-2	CASTRDGSNYGYTF	TGTGCCAGCACCAGGGACGGATCTAACTATGGCTACACCTTC
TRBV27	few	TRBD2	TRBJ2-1	CASSLLGLATNEQFF	TGTGCCAGCAGTCTCCTGGGACTAGCAACCAATGAGCAGTTCTTC
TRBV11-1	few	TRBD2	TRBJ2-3	CASSLGAGGTDTQYF	TGTGCCAGCAGCTTGGGAGCGGGAGGGACAGATACGCAGTATTTT
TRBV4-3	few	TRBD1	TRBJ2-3	CASSHGQGSGTQYF	TGCGCCAGCAGCCATGGACAGGGGAGCGGTACGCAGTATTTT
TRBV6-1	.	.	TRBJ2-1	CASSEGPSSYNEQFF	TGTGCCAGCAGTGAAGGCCCAAGCTCCTACAATGAGCAGTTCTTC
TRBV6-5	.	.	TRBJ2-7	CASGAGGPPSYEQYF	TGTGCCAGCGGGGCCGGAGGGCCCCCCTCCTACGAGCAGTACTTC
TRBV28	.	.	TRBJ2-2	CASSFSPAQSNTGELFF	TGTGCCAGCAGTTTTAGCCCAGCCCAATCGAACACCGGGGAGCTGTTTTTT
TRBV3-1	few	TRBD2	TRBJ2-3	CASSPPGALRGGGRTDTQYF	TGTGCCAGCAGCCCGCCAGGAGCCCTACGGGGGGGAGGACGCACAGATACGCAGTATTTT
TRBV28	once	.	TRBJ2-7	CASSFRDPAYVQYF	TGTGCCAGCAGTTTCAGGGACCCCGCCTACGTGCAGTACTTC
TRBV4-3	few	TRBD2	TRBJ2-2	CASSQDRWREDYTGELFF	TGCGCCAGCAGCCAAGATCGGTGGCGGGAGGATTACACCGGGGAGCTGTTTTTT
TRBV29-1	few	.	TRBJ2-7	CSGTTSTYEQYF	TGCAGCGGGACGACTAGTACCTACGAGCAGTACTTC
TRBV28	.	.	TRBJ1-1	CASSPSWGNEAFF	TGTGCCAGCAGTCCGTCTTGGGGCAACGAAGCTTTCTTT
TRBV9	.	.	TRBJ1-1	CASSAGPVTEAFF	TGTGCCAGTAGCGCGGGCCCGGTCACTGAAGCTTTCTTT
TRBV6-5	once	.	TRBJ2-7	CASSYSRQSYEQYF	TGTGCCAGCAGTTACTCAAGACAATCCTACGAGCAGTACTTC
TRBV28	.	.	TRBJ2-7	CASSLPPEGLYEQYF	TGTGCCAGCAGTTTACCCCCGGAAGGGTTGTACGAGCAGTACTTC
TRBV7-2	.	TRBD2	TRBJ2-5	CASSSRLAMQETQYF	TGTGCCAGCAGCTCCCGACTAGCGATGCAAGAGACCCAGTACTTC
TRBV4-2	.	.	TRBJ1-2	CASSQDARAGGTYGYTF	TGTGCCAGCAGCCAAGATGCCCGGGCGGGCGGCACCTATGGCTACACCTTC
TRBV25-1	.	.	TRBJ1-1	CASSEGTTEAFF	TGTGCCAGCAGTGAAGGTACCACTGAAGCTTTCTTT
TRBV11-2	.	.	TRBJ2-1	CASSLVAISSYNEQFF	TGTGCCAGCAGCTTAGTAGCCATTAGCTCCTACAATGAGCAGTTCTTC
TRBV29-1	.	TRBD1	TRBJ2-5	CSVTGTGVRETQYF	TGCAGCGTTACCGGGACAGGGGTAAGAGAGACCCAGTACTTC
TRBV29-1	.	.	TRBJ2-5	CSVGTVEETQYF	TGCAGCGTTGGAACCGTGGAAGAGACCCAGTACTTC
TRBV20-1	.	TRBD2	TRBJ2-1	CSARGTSHEQFF	TGCAGTGCTAGAGGGACTAGCCATGAGCAGTTCTTC
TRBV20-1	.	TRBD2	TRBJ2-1	CSAQPGLVYNEQFF	TGCAGTGCTCAGCCGGGACTAGTATACAATGAGCAGTTCTTC
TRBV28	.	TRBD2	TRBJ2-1	CATRVTAGVLNEQFF	TGTGCCACCAGGGTGACAGCGGGAGTTCTTAATGAGCAGTTCTTC
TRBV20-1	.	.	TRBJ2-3	CSVRKAFTDTQYF	TGCAGTGTTCGGAAAGCCTTCACAGATACGCAGTATTTT
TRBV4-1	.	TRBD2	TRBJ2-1	CASSGPSGAYNEQFF	TGCGCCAGCAGCGGACCTAGCGGTGCCTACAATGAGCAGTTCTTC
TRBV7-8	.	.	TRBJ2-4	CASSAIPRDRETGIQYF	TGTGCCAGCAGCGCAATCCCCCGGGACCGTGAGACTGGCATTCAGTACTTC
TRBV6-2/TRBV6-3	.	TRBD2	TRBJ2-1	CASRITSGSYNEQFF	TGTGCCAGCAGAATTACTAGCGGGAGTTACAATGAGCAGTTCTTC
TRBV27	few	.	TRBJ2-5	CASSSQYQETQYF	TGTGCCAGCAGTTCACAGTACCAAGAGACCCAGTACTTC
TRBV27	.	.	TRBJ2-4	CASRAILAKNIQYF	TGTGCCAGCAGGGCCATACTAGCCAAAAACATTCAGTACTTC
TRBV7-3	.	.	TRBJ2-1	CASSRRRADNEQFF	TGTGCCAGCAGCCGCCGGAGGGCGGACAATGAGCAGTTCTTC
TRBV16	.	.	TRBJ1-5	CASSHQQGYNQPQHF	TGTGCCAGCAGCCACCAACAGGGTTACAATCAGCCCCAGCATTTT
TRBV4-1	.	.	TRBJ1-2	CASSQGPAMGYGYTF	TGCGCCAGCAGCCAAGGTCCGGCCATGGGATATGGCTACACCTTC
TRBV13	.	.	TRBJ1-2	CASSLEVDYGYTF	TGTGCCAGCAGCTTAGAGGTTGACTATGGCTACACCTTC
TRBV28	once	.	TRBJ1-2	CASSTRLDYGYTF	TGTGCCAGCAGCACCCGCCTGGACTATGGCTACACCTTC
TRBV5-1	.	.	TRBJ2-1	CASRAGASAHSSYNEQFF	TGCGCCAGCCGCGCCGGGGCTAGCGCCCATAGCTCCTACAATGAGCAGTTCTTC